Listed below are T cell receptor beta chains from one sample, sequenced in a study of T cells after yellow fever vaccination. TCRdb re-called the 5' RACE reads through MiXCR, storing one row per CDR3 protein. The data hold under 300,000 distinct CDR3 sequences, with 6% to 7.5% observed a single time. The source was CD4+ T cells sorted from PBMCs, collected 15 days after the yellow fever booster vaccination. These receptors all come from a man younger than 45 who received the YFV17D yellow fever vaccine. The CDR3 runs from the conserved cysteine through the conserved F or W. Fields, in order: J gene, clone size, D gene, V gene, CDR3 protein. D genes are given only for firm matches. Clone size is not always given. Where it is, it says once, few, many or a class for expanded clones.

>TRBJ2-1|few|TRBD2|TRBV20-1
CSARTSGTGNEQFF
>TRBJ2-6|NA|TRBD1|TRBV10-3
CAVRDRGSGANVLTF
>TRBJ1-1|NA|NA|TRBV5-1
CASSFTENTEAFF
>TRBJ2-7|NA|TRBD1|TRBV7-3
CASSLQTGSLYEQYF
>TRBJ2-7|many|NA|TRBV28
CASGSFWGERSYEQYF
>TRBJ2-5|few|NA|TRBV15
CATSRAGAWETQYF
>TRBJ2-1|few|NA|TRBV5-1
CASSSGTDFGEQFF
>TRBJ2-2|many|NA|TRBV20-1
CSARRTGSSGELFF
>TRBJ2-7|few|TRBD2|TRBV30
CAWSGGTSGSYEQYF
>TRBJ2-5|NA|TRBD2|TRBV20-1
CSARDPGGLAGASRETQYF
>TRBJ2-2|NA|TRBD2|TRBV6-1
CASSEGLAGVTGELFF
>TRBJ2-5|many|NA|TRBV7-2
CASSALETQYF
>TRBJ2-2|many|TRBD2|TRBV7-9
CASSLGTSGHTGELFF
>TRBJ2-1|few|NA|TRBV5-6
CASSLRGWGIVEQFF
>TRBJ2-3|NA|NA|TRBV29-1
CSVIPGADTQYF
>TRBJ2-1|NA|NA|TRBV5-1
CASSRQSSGNGNEQFF
>TRBJ2-4|NA|NA|TRBV5-6
CASSLIGNPADIQYF
>TRBJ1-2|NA|NA|TRBV14
CASSQSGYGYTF
>TRBJ2-1|few|NA|TRBV10-3
CAISDPIGRTETRQNNEQFF
>TRBJ2-3|few|NA|TRBV7-9
CASSLDQGRAQYF
>TRBJ2-1|many|TRBD2|TRBV5-1
CASSSGLAGGLNNEQFF
>TRBJ1-2|few|NA|TRBV20-1
CSANSAGNYGYTF
>TRBJ2-7|NA|TRBD1|TRBV18
CASSRMTGQGYEQYF
>TRBJ1-2|many|NA|TRBV7-9
CASSQDRKNYGYTF
>TRBJ2-7|few|TRBD1|TRBV19
CASSIRDRSYEQYF
>TRBJ2-2|many|NA|TRBV12-3/TRBV12-4
CASSYLIATGELFF
>TRBJ1-1|many|TRBD1|TRBV20-1
CSVPLGQGVVNTEAFF
>TRBJ2-1|many|TRBD1|TRBV11-2
CASSAQSATLPGGYNEQFF
>TRBJ1-2|NA|TRBD1|TRBV20-1
CSASTGGLDYGYTF
>TRBJ1-1|few|NA|TRBV4-1
CASSHPPQVRTETEAFF
>TRBJ2-2|many|NA|TRBV21-1
CASSKEGTGHTGELFF
>TRBJ2-6|NA|NA|TRBV6-1
CASRNEGANVLTF
>TRBJ2-1|many|TRBD1|TRBV7-6
CASSTPTPAGTGNYNEQFF
>TRBJ2-5|few|NA|TRBV5-5
CASSLLRLQETQYF
>TRBJ2-1|NA|NA|TRBV28
CASRGRSGWEFF
>TRBJ1-1|few|TRBD1|TRBV7-9
CASSLGTGVVAEAFF
>TRBJ2-5|few|NA|TRBV28
CASSPSGVEETQYF
>TRBJ2-7|few|NA|TRBV11-2
CASSPLTREQYF
>TRBJ2-3|many|TRBD2|TRBV7-2
CASSLRASGSFGTDTQYF
>TRBJ2-1|many|NA|TRBV7-2
CASSPQRNEQFF
>TRBJ2-7|few|NA|TRBV6-5
CASSYGEVSEQYF
>TRBJ2-7|many|NA|TRBV5-1
CASSLGRGSYEQYF